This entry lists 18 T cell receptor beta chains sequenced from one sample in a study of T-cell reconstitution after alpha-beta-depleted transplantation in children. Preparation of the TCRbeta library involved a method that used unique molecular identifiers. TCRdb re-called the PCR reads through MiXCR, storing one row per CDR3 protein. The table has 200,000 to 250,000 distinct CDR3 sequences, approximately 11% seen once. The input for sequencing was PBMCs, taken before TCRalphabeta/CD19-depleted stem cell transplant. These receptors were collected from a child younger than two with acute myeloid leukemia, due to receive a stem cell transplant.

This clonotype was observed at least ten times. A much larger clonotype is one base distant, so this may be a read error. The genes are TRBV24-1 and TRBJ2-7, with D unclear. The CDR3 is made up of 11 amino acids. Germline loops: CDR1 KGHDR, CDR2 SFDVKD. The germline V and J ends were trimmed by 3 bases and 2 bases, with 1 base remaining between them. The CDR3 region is CATSDTYEQYF. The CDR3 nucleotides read TGTGCCACCAGTGATACCTACGAGCAGTACTTC.

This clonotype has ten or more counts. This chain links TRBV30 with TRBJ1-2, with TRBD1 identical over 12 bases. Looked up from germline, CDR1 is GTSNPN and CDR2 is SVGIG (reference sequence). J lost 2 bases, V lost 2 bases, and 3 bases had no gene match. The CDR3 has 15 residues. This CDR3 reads CAWSQGTGGNYGYTF. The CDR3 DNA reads TGTGCCTGGAGTCAAGGGACAGGGGGCAACTATGGCTACACCTTC. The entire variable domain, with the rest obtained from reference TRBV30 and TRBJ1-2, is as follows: SQTIHQWPATLVQPVGSPLSLECTVEGTSNPNLYWYRQAAGRGLQLLFYSVGIGQISSEVPQNLSASRPQDRQFILSSKKLLLSDSGFYLCAWSQGTGGNYGYTFGSGTRLTVV.

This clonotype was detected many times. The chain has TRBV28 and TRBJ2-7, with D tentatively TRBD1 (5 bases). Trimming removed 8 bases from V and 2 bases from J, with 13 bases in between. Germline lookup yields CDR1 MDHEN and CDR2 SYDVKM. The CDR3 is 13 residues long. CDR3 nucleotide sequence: TGTGCCAGCCTCCGAAGGGGCACCTACGAGCAGTACTTC. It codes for CASLRRGTYEQYF.

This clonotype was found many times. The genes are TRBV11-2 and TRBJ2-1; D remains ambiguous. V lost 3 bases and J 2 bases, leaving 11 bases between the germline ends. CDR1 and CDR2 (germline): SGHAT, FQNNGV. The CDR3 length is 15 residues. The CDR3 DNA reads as TGTGCCAGCAGCTTGTTAGAAGTGGCCTACAATGAGCAGTTCTTC. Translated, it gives CASSLLEVAYNEQFF.

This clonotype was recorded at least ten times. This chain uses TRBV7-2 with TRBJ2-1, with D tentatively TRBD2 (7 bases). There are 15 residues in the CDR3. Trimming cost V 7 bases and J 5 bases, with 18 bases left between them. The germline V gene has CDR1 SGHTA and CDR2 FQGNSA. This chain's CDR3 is CASTLSGGLHNEQFF. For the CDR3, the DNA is TGTGCCAGCACCCTGTCCGGGGGGCTCCACAATGAGCAGTTCTTC.

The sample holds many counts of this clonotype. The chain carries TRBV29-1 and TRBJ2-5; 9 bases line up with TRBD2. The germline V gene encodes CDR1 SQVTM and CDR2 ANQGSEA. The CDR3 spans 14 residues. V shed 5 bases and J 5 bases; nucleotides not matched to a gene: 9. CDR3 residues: CSVQGLAHRETQYF. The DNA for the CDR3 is TGCAGCGTTCAGGGACTAGCACATAGGGAGACCCAGTACTTC.

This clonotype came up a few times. CDR3 sequence reads: CASTAGRNTEAFF. The CDR3 nucleotides read TGTGCCAGCACGGCAGGGAGAAACACTGAAGCTTTCTTT. The V gene is TRBV2, the J gene TRBJ1-1; TRBD1 is a possible D gene (5 bases). This CDR3 region has 13 residues. Trimming took 7 bases from V and 2 from J, leaving 11 bases between them. CDR1 and CDR2 from the germline V gene are SNHLY and FYNNEI.

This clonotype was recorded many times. The CDR3 sequence: CASSLGLASTGELFF. The CDR3, as DNA: TGTGCCAGCAGTTTGGGACTAGCTTCGACCGGGGAGCTGTTTTTT. The chain recombines TRBV12-3 or TRBV12-4 with TRBJ2-2; 9 positions agree with TRBD2. The CDR3 length is 15 residues. J was trimmed by 5 bases and V by 3 bases; bases with no gene match: 4.

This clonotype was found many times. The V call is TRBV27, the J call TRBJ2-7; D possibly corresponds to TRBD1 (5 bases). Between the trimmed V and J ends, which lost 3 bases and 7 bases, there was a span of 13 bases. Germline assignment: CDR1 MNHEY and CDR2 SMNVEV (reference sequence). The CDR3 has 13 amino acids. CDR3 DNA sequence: TGTGCCAGCAGTTTGAAGGGGTGGAGTGAGCAGTACTTC. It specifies CASSLKGWSEQYF.

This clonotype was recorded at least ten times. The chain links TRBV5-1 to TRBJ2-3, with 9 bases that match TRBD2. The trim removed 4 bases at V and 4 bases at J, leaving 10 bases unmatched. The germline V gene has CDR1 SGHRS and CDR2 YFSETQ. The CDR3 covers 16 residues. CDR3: CASSPELAGRADTQYF. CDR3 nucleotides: TGCGCCAGCAGCCCTGAACTAGCGGGCCGGGCAGATACGCAGTATTTT.

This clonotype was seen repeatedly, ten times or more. The CDR3 DNA reads as TGCAGTGCTAGAGTGAGAAACAATGAGCAGTTCTTC. It translates to CSARVRNNEQFF. The rearrangement uses TRBV20-1 and TRBJ2-1; D is ambiguous. The CDR3 is 12 residues long. The V gene's germline CDR1 is DFQATT and CDR2 SNEGSKA (reference sequence). Trimming pared 1 base from V and 5 bases from J, leaving 6 bases between.

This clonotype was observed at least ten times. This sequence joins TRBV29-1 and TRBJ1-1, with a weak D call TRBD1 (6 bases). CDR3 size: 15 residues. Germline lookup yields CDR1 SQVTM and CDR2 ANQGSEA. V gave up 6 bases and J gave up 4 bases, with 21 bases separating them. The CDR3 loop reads CSVSRGGSRGTEAFF. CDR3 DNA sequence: TGCAGCGTCTCGAGGGGGGGGTCCCGTGGCACTGAAGCTTTCTTT.

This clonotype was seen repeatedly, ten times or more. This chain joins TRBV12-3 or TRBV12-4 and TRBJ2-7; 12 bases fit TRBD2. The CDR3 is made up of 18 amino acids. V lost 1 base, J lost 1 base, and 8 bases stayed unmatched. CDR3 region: CASSLDLAGGRSSYEQYF. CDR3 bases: TGTGCCAGCAGTTTAGACCTAGCGGGAGGGCGGAGTTCCTACGAGCAGTACTTC.

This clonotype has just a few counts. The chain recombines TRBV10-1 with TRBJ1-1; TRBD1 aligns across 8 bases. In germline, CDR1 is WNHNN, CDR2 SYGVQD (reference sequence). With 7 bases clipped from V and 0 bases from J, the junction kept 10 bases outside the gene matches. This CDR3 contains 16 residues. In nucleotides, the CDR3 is TGCGCCAGCATCATACAGGGGGTAAGAATGAACACTGAAGCTTTCTTT. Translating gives CASIIQGVRMNTEAFF.

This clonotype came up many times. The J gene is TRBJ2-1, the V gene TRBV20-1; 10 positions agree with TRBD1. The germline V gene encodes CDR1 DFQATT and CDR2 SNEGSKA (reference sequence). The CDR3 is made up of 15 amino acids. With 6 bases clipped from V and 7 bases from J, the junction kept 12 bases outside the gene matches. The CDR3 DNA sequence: TGCAGTGCAGGCCCGGGACAGGGGTTGGTGAATGAGCAGTTCTTC. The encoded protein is CSAGPGQGLVNEQFF.

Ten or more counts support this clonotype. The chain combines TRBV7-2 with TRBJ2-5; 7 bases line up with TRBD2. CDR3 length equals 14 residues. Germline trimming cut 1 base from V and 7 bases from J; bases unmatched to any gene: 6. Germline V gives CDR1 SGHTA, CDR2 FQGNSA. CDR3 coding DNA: TGTGCCAGCAGCTTAGACGGGAGGCGGTGGACCCAGTACTTC. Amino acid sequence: CASSLDGRRWTQYF.

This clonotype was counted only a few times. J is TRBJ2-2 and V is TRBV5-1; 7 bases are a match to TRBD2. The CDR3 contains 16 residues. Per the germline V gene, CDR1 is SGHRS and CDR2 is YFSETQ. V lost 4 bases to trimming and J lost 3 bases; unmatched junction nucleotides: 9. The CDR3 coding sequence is TGCGCCAGCAGCCGGGGGGTCGAGAGGGACACCGGGGAGCTGTTTTTT. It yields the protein CASSRGVERDTGELFF.

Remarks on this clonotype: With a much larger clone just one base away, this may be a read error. CDR3 in amino acids: CSAPRTANSYEQYF. The CDR3 nucleotides are TGCAGTGCGCCCAGGACTGCGAACTCCTACGAGCAGTACTTC. The chain carries TRBV20-1 and TRBJ2-7, with D possibly TRBD2 on 5 matching bases. Trimming removed 6 bases at V and 0 bases at J, with 15 bases between. The CDR3 sequence is 14 residues long. The germline CDR1 and CDR2 sequences are DFQATT and SNEGSKA (reference sequence).